This is a list of T cell receptor beta chains from one sample in a study of human T cells and chemical hapten exposure. From the 5' RACE reads, TCRdb called clonotypes with MiXCR, one entry per CDR3 protein. The sample lists 81,000 or so distinct CDR3 sequences, under 10% occurring once. The receptor set was obtained from a male donor in good health. The CDR3 runs from the conserved cysteine through the conserved F or W. The D gene is left open where the match is weak. Rows may omit the clone size; those that give it use once, few, many or a size class.

J,size,V,D,CDR3,DNA
TRBJ2-3,.,TRBV29-1,TRBD1,CSVERQGADTQYF,TGCAGCGTTGAAAGGCAGGGGGCAGATACGCAGTATTTT
TRBJ2-1,many,TRBV19,.,CASSQRVRYNEQFF,TGTGCCAGTAGTCAGCGGGTGCGTTACAATGAGCAGTTCTTC
TRBJ2-5,many,TRBV7-9,.,CASSSTDSRQETQYF,TGTGCCAGCAGCTCCACCGACAGCAGACAAGAGACCCAGTACTTC
TRBJ2-7,few,TRBV5-4,TRBD1,CASSGWTGGHGEQYF,TGTGCCAGCAGCGGATGGACAGGGGGCCACGGGGAGCAGTACTTC
TRBJ2-5,.,TRBV29-1,TRBD1,CSGGDRYPETQYF,TGCAGCGGGGGGGACAGGTACCCAGAGACCCAGTACTTC
TRBJ1-5,many,TRBV10-3,.,CAISEDQGPNQPQHF,TGTGCCATCAGTGAGGATCAGGGACCGAATCAGCCCCAGCATTTT
TRBJ2-1,many,TRBV6-5,.,CASSLTGFGEQFF,TGTGCCAGCAGTTTGACAGGTTTCGGTGAGCAGTTCTTC
TRBJ1-1,many,TRBV5-1,.,CASSARQVNTEAFF,TGCGCCAGCAGCGCCAGACAGGTTAACACTGAAGCTTTCTTT
TRBJ2-2,few,TRBV12-5,TRBD1,CASGRTGGTGELFF,TGTGCTAGTGGCCGGACAGGGGGCACCGGGGAGCTGTTTTTT
TRBJ1-2,few,TRBV12-5,.,CASGTPGTNYGYTF,TGTGCTAGTGGTACCCCGGGAACTAACTATGGCTACACCTTC
TRBJ1-5,many,TRBV20-1,.,CSARDMSVRNQPQHF,TGCAGTGCAAGAGATATGTCGGTCCGCAATCAGCCCCAGCATTTT
TRBJ1-1,few,TRBV3-1,.,CASSLLSSGRTTEAFF,TGTGCCAGCAGCCTATTAAGTTCAGGGCGGACCACTGAAGCTTTCTTT
TRBJ2-2,many,TRBV6-5,.,CASSYSRDSVSGELFF,TGTGCCAGCAGTTACTCGAGGGATAGTGTCTCCGGGGAGCTGTTTTTT
TRBJ1-1,few,TRBV6-2/TRBV6-3,.,CASSPFAGATEAFF,TGTGCCAGCAGTCCGTTCGCCGGGGCCACTGAAGCTTTCTTT
TRBJ1-1,many,TRBV6-5,.,CASSSGRVVGTEAFF,TGTGCCAGCAGTTCGGGGAGGGTAGTGGGCACTGAAGCTTTCTTT
TRBJ1-5,few,TRBV6-6,TRBD1,CAALKGANQPQHF,TGTGCCGCCTTGAAGGGGGCCAATCAGCCCCAGCATTTT
TRBJ1-5,few,TRBV15,.,CATSRDKVNQPQHF,TGTGCCACCAGCAGAGATAAAGTCAATCAGCCCCAGCATTTT
TRBJ2-7,many,TRBV5-1,TRBD2,CASSLGGSGTGEQYF,TGCGCCAGCAGCTTGGGGGGTAGCGGGACGGGCGAGCAGTACTTC
TRBJ2-1,many,TRBV12-3/TRBV12-4,TRBD2,CASSFARGINEQFF,TGTGCCAGCAGTTTCGCGCGGGGGATAAATGAGCAGTTCTTC
TRBJ1-5,.,TRBV7-9,.,CASSSGGAGYQPQHF,TGTGCCAGCAGCTCGGGGGGTGCGGGCTATCAGCCCCAGCATTTT
TRBJ2-3,many,TRBV20-1,TRBD2,CSAQIAGDTQYF,TGCAGTGCTCAAATAGCGGGAGATACGCAGTATTTT
TRBJ2-3,.,TRBV29-1,.,CSVEAASDTQYF,TGCAGCGTTGAAGCCGCCTCAGATACGCAGTATTTT
TRBJ2-3,.,TRBV12-3/TRBV12-4,.,CASSFTGLSTDTQYF,TGTGCCAGCAGTTTCACGGGTTTAAGCACAGATACGCAGTATTTT
TRBJ1-4,few,TRBV7-8,.,CASSLWGTNEKLFF,TGTGCCAGCAGCTTATGGGGAACTAATGAAAAACTGTTTTTT
TRBJ2-5,few,TRBV5-5,.,CASSLLGVQETQYF,TGTGCCAGCAGCTTGCTAGGGGTCCAAGAGACCCAGTACTTC
TRBJ2-1,many,TRBV12-5,TRBD2,CASARGGNEQFF,TGTGCTAGTGCCCGGGGGGGCAATGAGCAGTTCTTC
TRBJ2-7,.,TRBV5-4,.,CASSLGLGEQYF,TGTGCCAGCAGCTTGGGTCTCGGCGAGCAGTACTTC
TRBJ2-2,.,TRBV12-3/TRBV12-4,.,CASSLGMSNGELFF,TGTGCCAGCAGTTTGGGGATGAGCAACGGGGAGCTGTTTTTT
TRBJ2-1,.,TRBV6-1,TRBD2,CASEELAGVIDEQFF,TGTGCCAGCGAGGAGCTAGCGGGAGTAATTGATGAGCAGTTCTTC
TRBJ2-4,.,TRBV29-1,.,CSVGVSKNIQYF,TGCAGCGTTGGAGTATCCAAAAACATTCAGTACTTC
TRBJ1-1,many,TRBV29-1,TRBD1,CSVERVVDRVAFF,TGCAGCGTTGAAAGGGTCGTTGACAGGGTAGCTTTCTTT
TRBJ2-1,few,TRBV15,TRBD1,CATGGRGTGGNEQFF,TGTGCCACCGGGGGCCGGGGGACAGGGGGAAATGAGCAGTTCTTC
TRBJ1-1,.,TRBV5-1,.,CASSFFGMNTEAFF,TGCGCCAGCAGCTTTTTCGGTATGAACACTGAAGCTTTCTTT
TRBJ1-1,few,TRBV29-1,.,CSVHNPGLYTEAFF,TGCAGCGTCCACAATCCCGGACTCTACACTGAAGCTTTCTTT
TRBJ2-1,.,TRBV4-3,.,CASGTSNEQFF,TGCGCCAGCGGGACAAGCAATGAGCAGTTCTTC
TRBJ2-1,.,TRBV11-2,.,CASSLAPGTDEQFF,TGTGCCAGCAGCTTAGCTCCCGGCACGGACGAGCAGTTCTTC
TRBJ2-7,many,TRBV11-3,.,CASSSRRGGEQYF,TGTGCCAGCAGCTCCCGAAGGGGAGGCGAGCAGTACTTC
TRBJ1-4,few,TRBV4-3,.,CASSQEGMWTGKLFF,TGCGCCAGCAGCCAAGAAGGAATGTGGACGGGGAAACTGTTTTTT
TRBJ2-1,many,TRBV29-1,TRBD2,CSVEVTSGGAGEQFF,TGCAGCGTTGAAGTGACTAGCGGGGGGGCCGGTGAGCAGTTCTTC
TRBJ1-1,few,TRBV5-4,TRBD1,CASRRQGGTEAFF,TGTGCCAGCAGACGACAGGGAGGCACTGAAGCTTTCTTT